One T cell receptor (beta chain) is described in this entry. Sequence at one end of the junction differs from germline and may be a read error. The sample originates from a study of blood T cell repertoires in COVID-19. Repertoires were generated with immunoSEQ multiplex PCR, while TCRdb's copy carries only in-frame clones and drops some. The data hold around 260,000 clones, with just over 85% observed a single time. Sequencing was done on a sample of peripheral blood. The clonotype was recovered from a woman between 25 and 40 years old with active or convalescent COVID-19.

The CDR3 protein is CASSPPIGAGELFF. The CDR3 DNA reads as TGTGCCAGCTCGCCACCAATCGGGGCCGGGGAGCTGTTTTTT. The V call is TRBV18, the J call TRBJ2-2, with a tentative D call TRBD2 (5 bases). Germline V CDR1 and CDR2: KGHSH, LQKENI. The CDR3 is 14 amino acids.